This paragraph reports one T cell receptor (beta chain). Other DNA sequences within the sample encode an identical CDR3. This record belongs to a study of blood T cell repertoires in COVID-19. Study overall: PBMCs, B-cell-depleted T cells, or T cells provided the cDNA or gDNA that made up the material.

TCRdb's table, derived via immunoSEQ multiplex PCR, lists solely in-frame clones and lacks some. Found here are over 400,000 clones, about 89% of them singletons; the top ten hold around 7.8%. The germline gives CDR1 LNHDA, CDR2 SQIVND (reference sequence). This CDR3 spans 14 amino acids. V lost 5 bases and J lost 1; bases outside the gene matches: 2. This receptor was taken from a woman between 50 and 59 years old with COVID-19, enrolled during active disease. Sequencing was carried out using peripheral blood. The chain links TRBV19 to TRBJ1-1; 9 bases are a match to TRBD1. CDR3 DNA sequence: TGTGCCAGTAGTTTGGGACAGGGGAACACTGAAGCTTTCTTT. This sequence encodes CASSLGQGNTEAFF.